This T cell receptor beta chain was recorded in a study of CD8 T cells in ankylosing spondylitis (TCRdb year 2017). Background for the entire study: The study profiled T cell receptor beta repertoires in healthy donors and ankylosing spondylitis patients to find disease-linked TCR variants. The full study cohort comprised around 23 ankylosing spondylitis patients and 85 to 120 healthy donors. Peripheral blood samples were taken, and synovial fluid was additionally collected from ankylosing spondylitis patients. The investigation overall reported the following: The disease-linked clones showed a CD8+ phenotype and occurred at relatively low frequencies in peripheral blood. Some motif variants had previously been reported in the synovial fluid and blood of reactive arthritis patients, which suggests shared mechanisms of disease initiation. According to the report, matched synovial fluid samples from ankylosing spondylitis patients were significantly enriched for the disease-linked clones. A TCR beta motif of eight highly homologous amino acid variants appeared characteristic of blood from ankylosing spondylitis patients.

V loses 4 bases, J loses 3 bases, and the germline ends lie 7 bases apart. The CDR3 goes from the cysteine to the valine over 12 residues. The sequence is cut down to CDR3 DNA, 36 bases in frame from base 1. Sequencing relied on an Illumina HiSeq 2500. Quantitative 5'-RACE with molecular barcodes was used to prepare TCR beta libraries. On the authors' methods: To identify disease-linked TCR variants, a new computational method was used, one built on a probabilistic model of VDJ rearrangement. The public reads were run again by TCRdb, first through fastp at Q25 and then through MiXCR, and only productive beta chains were kept. Entries are consolidated by CDR3 protein sequence, retaining the most common genes and DNA. The V and J calls, along with clone size, are taken from TCRdb and not from the paper's own processing. Here the sample has a few hundred thousand distinct CDR3 sequences; 12% occur a single time. Under 7.5% of the sample comes from the top ten.

The table lists this clonotype with many counts. It lacks a known antigen. No base qualities exist here, and no much larger clone lies one base off it. Input material: blood, either unsorted or a sorted T cell fraction (not recorded which). The TCR sequence derives from a male donor with ankylosing spondylitis. The chain is assembled from TRBV12-3 or TRBV12-4 and TRBJ2-7, and perhaps TRBD1 as D gene, on 5 matching bases. Here is the DNA: TGTGCCAGCAGTTCTGACAGCTACGAGCAGTACGTC. Translated, this gives CASSSDSYEQYV.